The 8 T cell receptor beta chains presented below share a single source sample, sequenced in a study of blood T cell repertoires in COVID-19. TCRdb keeps only in-frame clones here, not all; method: immunoSEQ multiplex PCR. The table includes about 170,000 clones, approximately 87% detected once. The sequenced sample consisted of peripheral blood. These receptors were taken from a woman aged 55-69 years with COVID-19, enrolled during active disease.

The chain couples TRBV7-8 to TRBJ2-7; 9 positions match TRBD2. The V gene end was trimmed by 6 bases and the J gene end by 9 bases; junction bases not matched to a gene: 3. Germline-derived CDR1 and CDR2 are SGHVS and FQNEAQ. This CDR3 has 11 residues. The CDR3 loop reads CASSPSGTQYF. The CDR3 DNA follows: TGTGCCAGCAGTCCTAGCGGGACGCAGTACTTC.

The chain employs TRBV28 and TRBJ2-5; 12 bases are shared with TRBD2. V dropped 4 bases and J dropped 1; count of bases not matched to a gene: 22. Germline CDR1 MDHEN, CDR2 SYDVKM. The CDR3 runs 22 residues. The CDR3 DNA is TGTGCCAGCAGTTCGATCCTTGGGACAGGGGAAGGACTAGCGGGATTCCAAGAGACCCAGTACTTC. Translation gives CASSSILGTGEGLAGFQETQYF.

This clone was counted once. The chain uses TRBV27 and TRBJ2-1; TRBD2 aligns across 12 bases. The germline gives CDR1 MNHEY, CDR2 SMNVEV (reference sequence). V was clipped by 6 bases and J by 7 bases; unmatched bases: 7. This CDR3 contains 15 residues. The CDR3 loop reads CASRLAGGPRNEQFF. CDR3 DNA: TGTGCCAGCAGGCTAGCGGGAGGGCCTCGGAATGAGCAGTTCTTC.

The chain combines TRBV28 with TRBJ1-1; 8 nucleotides line up with TRBD1. The CDR3 has 14 residues. With V trimmed by 3 bases and J by 3 bases, 3 bases remained unmatched. CDR1 is MDHEN, CDR2 SYDVKM, per germline. In DNA, the CDR3 is TGTGCCAGCAGTTTTCCGGACAGGGACACTGAAGCTTTCTTT. Protein product: CASSFPDRDTEAFF.

The V and J genes are TRBV6-6 and TRBJ1-3; 7 positions agree with TRBD1. The V segment lost 3 bases and the J segment 0 bases; nucleotides outside the gene matches: 5. Germline V gives CDR1 MNHNY, CDR2 SVGAGI (reference sequence). The length of the CDR3 is 16 residues. CDR3 loop: CASSYVGGGSGNTIYF. The CDR3 nucleotides read TGTGCCAGCAGTTATGTAGGGGGCGGCTCTGGAAACACCATATATTTT.

V is TRBV19 and J is TRBJ1-4; a weak D match, TRBD1 (5 bases). The V end lost 4 bases, the J end lost 4 bases, and 16 bases lay between the germline ends. The CDR3 runs to 16 residues. The germline CDR1 and CDR2 sequences are LNHDA and SQIVND (reference sequence). The CDR3 reads CASSTGRGLLNEKLFF. The CDR3 DNA reads TGTGCCAGTAGTACAGGGCGTGGGTTACTTAATGAAAAACTGTTTTTT.

The gene calls are TRBV28 and TRBJ2-7, with 8 bases that match TRBD1. The trim removed 6 bases at V and 7 bases at J, leaving 20 bases unmatched. CDR1 is MDHEN, CDR2 SYDVKM, per germline. This CDR3 contains 17 residues. In nucleotides, the CDR3 is TGTGCCAGCAGAACCATGGGACCCCAGGGGGCTCGGGGTGAGCAGTACTTC. Translated, it gives CASRTMGPQGARGEQYF.

V is TRBV30 and J is TRBJ1-4; D gene uncertain. This CDR3 region has 13 residues. CDR1 and CDR2 from the germline V gene are GTSNPN and SVGIG (reference sequence). V lost 6 bases, J lost 0 bases, and 8 bases lay in between. For the CDR3, the DNA is TGTGCCTGCCTTCTTGCAACTAATGAAAAACTGTTTTTT. Protein sequence: CACLLATNEKLFF. Drawing the rest from reference TRBV30 and TRBJ1-4, the complete variable domain is SQTIHQWPATLVQPVGSPLSLECTVEGTSNPNLYWYRQAAGRGLQLLFYSVGIGQISSEVPQNLSASRPQDRQFILSSKKLLLSDSGFYLCACLLATNEKLFFGSGTQLSVL.